This TCR beta chain was identified in a study of shared clonotypes between healthy human individuals. Study context: Every donor yielded three CD4 naive, three CD4 memory, two CD8 naive and one CD8 memory plate.

Sequencing was performed with immunoSEQ multiplex PCR; in TCRdb, only in-frame clones are kept and a portion is missing. The data contain 1,400,000 or so clones, approximately 98.5% of them singletons. Trimming pared 2 bases from V and 5 bases from J, leaving 13 bases between. Germline V gene lookup returns CDR1 SGHRS and CDR2 YFSETQ. The CDR3 totals 14 residues. The origin of this receptor is a man aged 25-40 years in good health. Input material: naive CD4+ T cells sorted from blood. The subset denotes: CD45RA+ positively selected. V usage is TRBV5-1 and J usage is TRBJ1-1; D may be TRBD1 (5 bases). The CDR3 coding sequence is TGCGCCAGCAGCTTCCGGGACGGTGGAACTGAAGCTTTCTTT. The encoded protein is CASSFRDGGTEAFF. The full variable domain, in which reference TRBV5-1 and TRBJ1-1 provide the parts outside the CDR3, is KAGVTQTPRYLIKTRGQQVTLSCSPISGHRSVSWYQQTPGQGLQFLFEYFSETQRNKGNFPGRFSGRQFSNSRSEMNVSTLELGDSALYLCASSFRDGGTEAFFGQGTRLTVV.